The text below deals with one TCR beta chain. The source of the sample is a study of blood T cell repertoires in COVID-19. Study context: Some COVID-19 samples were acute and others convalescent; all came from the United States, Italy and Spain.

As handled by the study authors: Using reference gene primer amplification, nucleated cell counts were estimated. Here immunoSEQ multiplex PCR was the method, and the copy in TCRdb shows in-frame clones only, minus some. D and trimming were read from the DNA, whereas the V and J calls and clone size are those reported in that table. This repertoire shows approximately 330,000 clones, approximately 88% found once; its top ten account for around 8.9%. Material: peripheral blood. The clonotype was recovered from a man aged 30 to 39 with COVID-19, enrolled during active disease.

The DNA of the CDR3 is TGCAGCGGCGTAGCGAACATGAACACTGAAGCTTTCTTT. It specifies CSGVANMNTEAFF. The genes are TRBV29-1 and TRBJ1-1; D not resolved. V gave up 7 bases and J gave up 0 bases, with 12 bases separating them. This CDR3 contains 13 residues. Germline V gene lookup returns CDR1 SQVTM and CDR2 ANQGSEA.